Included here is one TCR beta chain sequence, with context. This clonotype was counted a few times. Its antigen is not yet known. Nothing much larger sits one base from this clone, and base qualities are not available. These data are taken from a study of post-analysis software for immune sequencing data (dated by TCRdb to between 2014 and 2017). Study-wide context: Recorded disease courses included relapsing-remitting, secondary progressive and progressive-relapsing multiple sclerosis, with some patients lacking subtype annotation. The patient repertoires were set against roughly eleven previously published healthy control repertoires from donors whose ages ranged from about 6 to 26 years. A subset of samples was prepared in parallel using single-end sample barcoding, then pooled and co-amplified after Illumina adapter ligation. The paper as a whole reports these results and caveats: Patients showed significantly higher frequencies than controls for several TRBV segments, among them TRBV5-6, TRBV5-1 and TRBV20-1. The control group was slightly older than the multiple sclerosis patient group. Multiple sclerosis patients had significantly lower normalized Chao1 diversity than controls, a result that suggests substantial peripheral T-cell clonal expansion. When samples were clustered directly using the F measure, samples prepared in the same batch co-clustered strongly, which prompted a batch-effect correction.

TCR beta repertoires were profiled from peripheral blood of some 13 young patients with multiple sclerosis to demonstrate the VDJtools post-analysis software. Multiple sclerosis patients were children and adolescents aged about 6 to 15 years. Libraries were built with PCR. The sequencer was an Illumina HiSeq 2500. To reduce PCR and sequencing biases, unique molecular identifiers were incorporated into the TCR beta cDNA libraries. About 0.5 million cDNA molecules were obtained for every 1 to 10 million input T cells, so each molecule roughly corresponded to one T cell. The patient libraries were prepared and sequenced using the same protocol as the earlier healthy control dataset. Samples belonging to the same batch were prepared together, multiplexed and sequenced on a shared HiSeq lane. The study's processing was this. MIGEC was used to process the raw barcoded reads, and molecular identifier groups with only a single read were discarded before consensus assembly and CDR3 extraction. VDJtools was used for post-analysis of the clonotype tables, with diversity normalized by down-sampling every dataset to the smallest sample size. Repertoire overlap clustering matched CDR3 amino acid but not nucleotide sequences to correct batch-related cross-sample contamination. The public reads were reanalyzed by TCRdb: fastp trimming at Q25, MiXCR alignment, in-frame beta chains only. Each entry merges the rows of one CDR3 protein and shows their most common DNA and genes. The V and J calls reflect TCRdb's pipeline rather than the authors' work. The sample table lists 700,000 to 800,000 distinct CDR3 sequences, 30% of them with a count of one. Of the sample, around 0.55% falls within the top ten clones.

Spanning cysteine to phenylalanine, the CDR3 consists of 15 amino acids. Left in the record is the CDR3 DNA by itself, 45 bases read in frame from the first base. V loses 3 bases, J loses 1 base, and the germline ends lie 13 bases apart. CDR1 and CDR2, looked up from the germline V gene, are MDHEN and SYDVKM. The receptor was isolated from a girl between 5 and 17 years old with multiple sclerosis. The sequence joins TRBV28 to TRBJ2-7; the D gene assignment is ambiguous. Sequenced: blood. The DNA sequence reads TGTGCCAGCAGTTTGGTCCGATACAGTTCCTACGAGCAGTACTTC. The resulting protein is CASSLVRYSSYEQYF.